Given below is one TCR beta chain in context. Its antigen is unknown. Base-call qualities are not available, and no considerably larger clone is one nucleotide away. The sample has other DNA sequences that encode this CDR3 too. The time point label corresponds to: baseline before first vaccination. In the paper's terms, the treatment or condition label means: meningococcal conjugate vaccine given as trial control. The vaccinee samples were drawn from two UK trials, COV001 and COV002, one of which was a single-blind randomized controlled phase 2/3 trial testing AZD1222 (ChAdOx1 nCoV-19) in healthy adults. For TCRbeta chain sequencing, PBMC samples were collected from trial participants at day 0 and at day 28 after the second dose. There are 14 amino acids in the CDR3, from cysteine to phenylalanine inclusive. The only DNA kept is the CDR3, 42 bases in frame from the first base. V was cut back by 1 base and J by 2 bases, leaving a gap of 8 bases between them. The germline V gene (reference sequence) specifies LNHDA as CDR1 and SQIVND as CDR2.

The sample is drawn from a study of T cell responses to AZD1222 COVID-19 vaccine (dated by TCRdb to about 2021). Regarding the complete study: A total of about 230 trial participants underwent TCR sequencing, of whom 207 received two doses of AZD1222 and around 25 received two doses of the MenACWY control vaccine. Trial participants were enrolled into age subgroups of 18-55, 56-69 and 70-plus years, which contained about 150, 27 and 61 TCR-sequenced participants, respectively.

The CDR3 regions of human TCRbeta chains were subjected to immunosequencing. In the paper's pipeline: Repertoire TCRs were checked for matches against a reference library of SARS-CoV-2-specific TCRs that had been generated using the MIRA antigen-specificity platform. Breadth was defined as the fraction of unique TCRs that were SARS-CoV-2-associated. Depth was defined as the fraction of total T cells that were SARS-CoV-2-associated. Each spike-specific TCR was assigned to its reactive spike region and to a CD4 or CD8 class using the MIRA data. Log10-transformed breadth and depth values were compared by one-way ANOVA with Sidak's multiple comparisons tests. This is the immuneACCESS table as TCRdb keeps it, with only in-frame sequences that have V and J called. A part of the clones is gone; compared with another copy, unresolved V genes explain less than half, and the rest is unexplained. V and J calls and clone size are given by that table; D and trimming were obtained from the DNA. Here the sample has around 95,000 clones; approximately 87% occur a single time. The ten largest clones add up to around 4.4% of the sample.

The paper's findings and limits, for the study overall: A significant rise in spike-specific TCR breadth and depth was observed after two AZD1222 doses relative to day 0 and relative to MenACWY recipients. Conclusions about previously exposed vaccinees were limited because only six AZD1222 recipients were SARS-CoV-2 seropositive at baseline. The 56-69-year group was small, and its depth increase did not reach significance, likely because of low power. The whole spike protein was spanned by vaccine-associated CD4 TCRs, and dominant responses were seen in regions 160-218 and 743-854. Most participants were white British and females outnumbered males, and the authors suggested that clonal diversity may have been underestimated. Because no samples from the day 14 peak response were available, repertoires could be characterized only after the peak T cell response. Reportedly, almost half of the unique spike-specific TCRs recognized epitopes lying outside the regions that are mutated in the B.1.351 and B.1.1.7 variants.

The TCR originated in an adult in good health. The sequenced sample was peripheral blood, obtained on day 0 of MenACWY control vaccination. In this chain, TRBV19 is recombined with TRBJ1-1; a weak D assignment points to TRBD1 (5 bases agree). The CDR3 in this case is CASSIVGGNTEAFF. The DNA reads TGTGCCAGTAGTATAGTTGGGGGAAACACTGAAGCTTTCTTT.